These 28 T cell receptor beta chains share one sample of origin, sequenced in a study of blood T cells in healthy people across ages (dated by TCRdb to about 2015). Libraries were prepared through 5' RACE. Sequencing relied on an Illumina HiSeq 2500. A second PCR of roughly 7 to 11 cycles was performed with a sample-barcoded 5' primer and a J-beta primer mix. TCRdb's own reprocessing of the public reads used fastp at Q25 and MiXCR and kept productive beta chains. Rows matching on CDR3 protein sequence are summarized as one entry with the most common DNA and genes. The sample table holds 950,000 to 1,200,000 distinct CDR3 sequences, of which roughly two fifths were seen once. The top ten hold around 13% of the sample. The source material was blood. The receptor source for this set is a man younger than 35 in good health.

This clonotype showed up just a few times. CDR3 sequence (DNA): TGCAGTGCTATATCAGTTTTAACGGGGTCTTCCACCTTC. Amino acid sequence: CSAISVLTGSSTF. The gene calls are TRBV20-1 and TRBJ1-2; D not certain. V shed 4 bases and J shed 13 bases, with 22 bases lying between them. This CDR3 spans 13 amino acids. CDR1 and CDR2 (germline): DFQATT, SNEGSKA (reference sequence).

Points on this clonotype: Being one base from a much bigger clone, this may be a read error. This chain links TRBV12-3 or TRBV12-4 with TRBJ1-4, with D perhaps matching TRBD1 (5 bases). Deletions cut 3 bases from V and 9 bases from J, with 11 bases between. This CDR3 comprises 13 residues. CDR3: CASSFGGNKKLFF. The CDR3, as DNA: TGTGCCAGCAGTTTTGGGGGGAATAAAAAACTGTTTTTT.

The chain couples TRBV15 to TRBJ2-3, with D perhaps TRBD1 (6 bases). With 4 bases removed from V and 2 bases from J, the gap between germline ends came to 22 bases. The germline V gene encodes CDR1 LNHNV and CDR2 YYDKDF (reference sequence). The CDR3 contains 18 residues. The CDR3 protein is CATSTLGGGRINTDTQYF. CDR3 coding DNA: TGTGCCACCAGCACCCTTGGGGGCGGAAGGATAAACACAGATACGCAGTATTTT.

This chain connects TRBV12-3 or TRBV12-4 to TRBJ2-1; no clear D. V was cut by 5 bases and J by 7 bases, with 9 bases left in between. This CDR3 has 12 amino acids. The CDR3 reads CASSPLWNEQFF. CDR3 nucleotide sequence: TGTGCCAGCAGTCCATTATGGAATGAGCAGTTCTTC.

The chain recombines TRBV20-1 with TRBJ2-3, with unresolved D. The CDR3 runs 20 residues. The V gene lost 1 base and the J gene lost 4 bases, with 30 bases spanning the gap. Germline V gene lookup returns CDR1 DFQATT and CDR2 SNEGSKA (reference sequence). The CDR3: CSARGATYDGNGNPPDTQYF. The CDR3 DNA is TGCAGTGCTAGAGGGGCGACCTATGATGGCAATGGGAATCCCCCAGATACGCAGTATTTT.

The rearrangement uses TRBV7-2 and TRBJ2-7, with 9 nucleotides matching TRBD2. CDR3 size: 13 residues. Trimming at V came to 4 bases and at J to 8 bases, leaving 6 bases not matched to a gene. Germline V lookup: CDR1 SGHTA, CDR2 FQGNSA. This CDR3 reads CASSSISGSQQYF. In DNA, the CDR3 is TGTGCCAGCAGCTCCATTAGCGGGAGTCAGCAGTACTTC. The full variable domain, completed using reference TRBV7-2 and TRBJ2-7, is GAGVSQSPSNKVTEKGKDVELRCDPISGHTALYWYRQSLGQGLEFLIYFQGNSAPDKSGLPSDRFSAERTGGSVSTLTIQRTQQEDSAVYLCASSSISGSQQYFGPGTRLTVT.

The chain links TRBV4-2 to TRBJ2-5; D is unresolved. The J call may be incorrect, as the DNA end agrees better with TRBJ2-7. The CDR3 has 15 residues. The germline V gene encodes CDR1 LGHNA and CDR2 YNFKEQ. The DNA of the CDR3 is TGTGCCAGCAGCCCATATAGGGTATCCCCCTACGAGCAGTACTTC. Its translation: CASSPYRVSPYEQYF.

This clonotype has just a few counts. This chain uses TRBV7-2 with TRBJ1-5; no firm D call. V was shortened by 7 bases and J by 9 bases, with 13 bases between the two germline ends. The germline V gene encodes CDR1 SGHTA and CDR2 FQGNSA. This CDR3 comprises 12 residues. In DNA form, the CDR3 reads TGTGCCAGCAATTTGGCAGACGGGCCCCAGCATTTT. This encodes CASNLADGPQHF.

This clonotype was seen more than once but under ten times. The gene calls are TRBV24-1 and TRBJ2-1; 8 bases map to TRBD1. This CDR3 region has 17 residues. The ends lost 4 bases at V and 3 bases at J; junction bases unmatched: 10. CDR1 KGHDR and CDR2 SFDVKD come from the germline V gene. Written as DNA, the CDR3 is TGTGCCACCAGTGACCCTAACCCCGGGACAGGCTACAATGAGCAGTTCTTC. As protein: CATSDPNPGTGYNEQFF.

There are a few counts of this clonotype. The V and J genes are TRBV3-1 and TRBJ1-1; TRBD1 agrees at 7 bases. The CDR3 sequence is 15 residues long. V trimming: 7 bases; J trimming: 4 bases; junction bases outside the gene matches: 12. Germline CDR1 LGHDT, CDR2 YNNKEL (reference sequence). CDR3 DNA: TGTGCCAGCAAGCATTCCGACAGGGTCACCACTGAAGCTTTCTTT. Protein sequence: CASKHSDRVTTEAFF.

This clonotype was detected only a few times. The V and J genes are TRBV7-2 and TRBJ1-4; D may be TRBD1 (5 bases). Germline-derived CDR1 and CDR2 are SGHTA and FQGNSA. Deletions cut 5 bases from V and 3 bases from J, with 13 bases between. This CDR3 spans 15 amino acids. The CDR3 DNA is TGTGCCAGCAGCCACGGCAGGGTGGCTAATGAAAAACTGTTTTTT. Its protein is CASSHGRVANEKLFF.

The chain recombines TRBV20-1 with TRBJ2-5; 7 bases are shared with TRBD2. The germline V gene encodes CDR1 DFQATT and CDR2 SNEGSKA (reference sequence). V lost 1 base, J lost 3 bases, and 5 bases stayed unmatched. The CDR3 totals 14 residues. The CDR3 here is CSARARRGEETQYF. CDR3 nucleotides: TGCAGTGCTAGAGCCCGTCGGGGGGAAGAGACCCAGTACTTC.

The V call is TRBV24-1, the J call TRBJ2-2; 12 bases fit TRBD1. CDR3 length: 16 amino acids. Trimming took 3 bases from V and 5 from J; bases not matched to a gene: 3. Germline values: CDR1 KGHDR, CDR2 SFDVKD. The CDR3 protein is CATSDRDRGRTGELFF. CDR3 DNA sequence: TGTGCCACCAGTGATCGGGACAGGGGGCGAACCGGGGAGCTGTTTTTT.

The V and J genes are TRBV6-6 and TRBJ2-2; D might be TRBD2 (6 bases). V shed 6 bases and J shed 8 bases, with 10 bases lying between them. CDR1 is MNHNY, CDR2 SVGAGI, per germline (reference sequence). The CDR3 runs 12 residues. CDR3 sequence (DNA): TGTGCCAGCAGAAAGGCGGGGGGGGAGCTGTTTTTT. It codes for CASRKAGGELFF.

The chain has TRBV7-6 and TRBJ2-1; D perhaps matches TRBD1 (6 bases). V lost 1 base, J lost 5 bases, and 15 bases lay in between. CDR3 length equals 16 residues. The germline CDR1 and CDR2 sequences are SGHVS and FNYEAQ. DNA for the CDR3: TGTGCCAGCAGCTTAGTAGGGGGTCGATCTCACAATGAGCAGTTCTTC. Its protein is CASSLVGGRSHNEQFF.

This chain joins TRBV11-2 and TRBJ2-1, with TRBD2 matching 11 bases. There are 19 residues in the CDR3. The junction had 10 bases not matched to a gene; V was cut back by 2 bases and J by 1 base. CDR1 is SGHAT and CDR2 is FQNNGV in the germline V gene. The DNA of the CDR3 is TGTGCCAGCAGCTTAAGGGGGCTAGCGGGGGGCCGGTCCTACAATGAGCAGTTCTTC. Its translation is CASSLRGLAGGRSYNEQFF.

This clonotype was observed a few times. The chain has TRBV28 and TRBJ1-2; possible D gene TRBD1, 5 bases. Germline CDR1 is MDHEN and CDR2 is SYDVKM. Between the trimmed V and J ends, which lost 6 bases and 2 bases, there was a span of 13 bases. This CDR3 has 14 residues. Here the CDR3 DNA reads TGTGCCAGCAGCCCTTCCGACAGCAACTATGGCTACACCTTC. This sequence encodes CASSPSDSNYGYTF.

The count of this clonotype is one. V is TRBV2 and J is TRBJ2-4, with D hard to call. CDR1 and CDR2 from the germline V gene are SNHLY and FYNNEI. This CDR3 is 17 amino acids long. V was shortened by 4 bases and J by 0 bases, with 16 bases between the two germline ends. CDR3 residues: CASSVPGTELAKNIQYF. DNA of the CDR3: TGTGCCAGCAGTGTCCCAGGAACGGAGCTAGCCAAAAACATTCAGTACTTC.

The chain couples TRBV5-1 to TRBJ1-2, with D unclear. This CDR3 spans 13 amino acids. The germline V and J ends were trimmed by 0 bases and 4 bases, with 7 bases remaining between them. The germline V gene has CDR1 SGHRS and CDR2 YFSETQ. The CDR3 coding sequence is TGCGCCAGCAGCTTGGTTCCGTCCTATGGCTACACCTTC. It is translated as CASSLVPSYGYTF. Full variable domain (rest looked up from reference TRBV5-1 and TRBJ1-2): KAGVTQTPRYLIKTRGQQVTLSCSPISGHRSVSWYQQTPGQGLQFLFEYFSETQRNKGNFPGRFSGRQFSNSRSEMNVSTLELGDSALYLCASSLVPSYGYTFGSGTRLTVV.

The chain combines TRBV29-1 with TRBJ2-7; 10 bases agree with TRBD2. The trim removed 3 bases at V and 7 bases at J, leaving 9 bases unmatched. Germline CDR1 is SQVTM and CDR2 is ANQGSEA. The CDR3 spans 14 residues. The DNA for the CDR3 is TGCAGCGTTGAGGTAGCGGGGGGATATGATGAGCAGTACTTC. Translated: CSVEVAGGYDEQYF.

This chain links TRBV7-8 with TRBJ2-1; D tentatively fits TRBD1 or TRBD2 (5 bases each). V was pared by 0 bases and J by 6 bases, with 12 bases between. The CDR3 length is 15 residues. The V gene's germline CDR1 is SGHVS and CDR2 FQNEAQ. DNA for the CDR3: TGTGCCAGCAGCTTAGCCGGGACGGTGGGCAATGAGCAGTTCTTC. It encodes CASSLAGTVGNEQFF.

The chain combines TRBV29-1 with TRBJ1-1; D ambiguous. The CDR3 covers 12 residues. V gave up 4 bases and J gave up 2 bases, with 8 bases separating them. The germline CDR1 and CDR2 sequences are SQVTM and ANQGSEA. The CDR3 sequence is CSVGADNTEAFF. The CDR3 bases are TGCAGCGTTGGGGCAGATAACACTGAAGCTTTCTTT.

CDR3 in amino acids: CSARISGGGLTTQYF. DNA for the CDR3: TGCAGTGCTAGGATTAGCGGGGGGGGTTTAACTACGCAGTATTTT. The chain joins TRBV20-1 to TRBJ2-3, with 11 bases that match TRBD2. Germline trimming cut 3 bases from V and 8 bases from J; bases unmatched to any gene: 10. Germline CDR1 reads DFQATT; CDR2 reads SNEGSKA (reference sequence). CDR3 length: 15 residues.

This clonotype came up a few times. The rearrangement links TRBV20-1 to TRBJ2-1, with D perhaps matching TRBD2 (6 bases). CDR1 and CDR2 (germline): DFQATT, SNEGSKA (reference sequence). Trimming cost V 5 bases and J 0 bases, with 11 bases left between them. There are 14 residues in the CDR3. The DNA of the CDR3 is TGCAGTGCTCCTACGGGGGACTCCTACAATGAGCAGTTCTTC. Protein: CSAPTGDSYNEQFF.

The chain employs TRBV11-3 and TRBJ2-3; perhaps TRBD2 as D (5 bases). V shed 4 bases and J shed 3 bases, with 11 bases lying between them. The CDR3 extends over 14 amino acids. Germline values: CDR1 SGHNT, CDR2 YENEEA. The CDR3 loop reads CASSWFSGTDTQYF. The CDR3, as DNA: TGTGCCAGCAGCTGGTTTTCGGGAACAGATACGCAGTATTTT. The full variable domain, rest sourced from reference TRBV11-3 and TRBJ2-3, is EAGVVQSPRYKIIEKKQPVAFWCNPISGHNTLYWYLQNLGQGPELLIRYENEEAVDDSQLPKDRFSAERLKGVDSTLKIQPAELGDSAVYLCASSWFSGTDTQYFGPGTRLTVL.

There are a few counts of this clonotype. DNA for the CDR3: TGTGCCAGCAGTTTCGGATCCGACAACACTGAAGCTTTCTTT. Protein product: CASSFGSDNTEAFF. The chain combines TRBV27 with TRBJ1-1; the D is unclear. This CDR3 spans 14 amino acids. Trimming removed 3 bases from V and 2 bases from J, with 10 bases in between. Germline values: CDR1 MNHEY, CDR2 SMNVEV (reference sequence).

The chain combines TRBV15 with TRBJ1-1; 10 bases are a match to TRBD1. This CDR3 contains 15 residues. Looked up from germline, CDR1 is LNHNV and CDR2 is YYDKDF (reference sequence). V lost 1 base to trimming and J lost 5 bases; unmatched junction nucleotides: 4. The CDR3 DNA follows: TGTGCCACCAGCAGAGGACAGGGGGCTAATACTGAAGCTTTCTTT. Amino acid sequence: CATSRGQGANTEAFF.

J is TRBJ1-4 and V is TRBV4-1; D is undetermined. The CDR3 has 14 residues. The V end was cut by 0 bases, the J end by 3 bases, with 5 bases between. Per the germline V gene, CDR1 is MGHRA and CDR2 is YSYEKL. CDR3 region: CASSQDRPNEKLFF. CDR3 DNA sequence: TGCGCCAGCAGCCAAGATAGGCCTAATGAAAAACTGTTTTTT.